This T cell receptor (beta chain) emerged from a study of Ad26.COV2.S vaccination and SARS-CoV-2 variants. Study-wide context: Into the muscle, Ad26.COV2.S was dosed once or twice, 56 days apart. Study results and limitations: Breadth, reportedly substantial, characterized the spike-specific CD8+ and CD4+ T cell responses after vaccination.

Sequencing was performed with immunoSEQ multiplex PCR; in TCRdb, only in-frame clones are kept and a portion is missing. The table lists approximately 300,000 clones, approximately 86% of them singletons. Sample treatment: about 20 received Ad26.COV2.S at low or high dose, single or two shots; about 5 received placebo; per-sample allocation not given. On day 63 after the first injection, vaccine and placebo recipients gave samples. Of note for this clone: The antigen is not known.

Source: peripheral blood, taken in a trial of Ad26.COV2.S vaccine versus placebo. The TCR sequence derives from a person between 18 and 65 years old who received the Ad26.COV2.S COVID-19 vaccine or a placebo.

The CDR3 here is CASSYAGSGQPQHF. CDR3 DNA sequence: TGTGCCAGCAGTTACGCGGGGTCAGGACAGCCCCAGCATTTT. The chain combines TRBV6-5 with TRBJ1-5, with D uncertain. The CDR3 is made up of 14 amino acids. With 2 bases removed from V and 7 bases from J, the gap between germline ends came to 12 bases. Germline CDR1 and CDR2: MNHEY and SVGAGI.